The 16 T cell receptor beta chains presented below share a single source sample, sequenced in a study of cytomegalovirus exposure and HLA in healthy donors. 13 Jbeta primers and 60 Vbeta primers were used for the PCR. Clones were sequenced by immunoSEQ multiplex PCR, and TCRdb holds only the in-frame ones, with some missing. The sample lists around 170,000 clones; approximately 80% were seen once. The specimen sequenced was PBMCs. These receptors all come from a middle-aged woman in good health and CMV-seropositive.

The CDR3 bases are TGCGCCAGCAGCCAAGACTTAGCGGGGAATCAGCCCCAGCATTTT. Encoded protein: CASSQDLAGNQPQHF. This chain links TRBV4-3 with TRBJ1-5, with unresolved D. Germline CDR1 LGHNA, CDR2 YSLEER. Between the trimmed V and J ends, which lost 0 bases and 4 bases, there was a span of 10 bases. CDR3 length: 15 residues.

This clone has a handful of counts. The V call is TRBV5-1, the J call TRBJ1-2; no definite D call. Trimming took 1 base from V and 4 from J, leaving 8 bases between them. Germline V lookup: CDR1 SGHRS, CDR2 YFSETQ. The CDR3 length is 13 residues. The CDR3 region is CASSLHSSYGYTF. The CDR3 bases are TGCGCCAGCAGCTTGCACAGCTCCTATGGCTACACCTTC.

The genes are TRBV6-5 and TRBJ2-1; 10 nucleotides agree with TRBD1. This CDR3 has 15 amino acids. The V gene's germline CDR1 is MNHEY and CDR2 SVGAGI. With 6 bases clipped from V and 5 bases from J, the junction kept 7 bases outside the gene matches. DNA for the CDR3: TGTGCCAGCAGCCTAGGACAGGGGGGAAACAATGAGCAGTTCTTC. This translates into CASSLGQGGNNEQFF.

The rearrangement links TRBV7-2 to TRBJ2-7, with 8 bases identical to TRBD1. The V gene's germline CDR1 is SGHTA and CDR2 FQGNSA. CDR3 length: 18 amino acids. After removal of 5 bases from V and 2 bases from J, the junction contained 17 bases not matched to a gene. The CDR3 nucleotides are TGTGCCAGCAGCCCGGCAGACAGGGGAAGGAGATCGGCCTACGAGCAGTACTTC. Translation gives CASSPADRGRRSAYEQYF.

The genes are TRBV5-1 and TRBJ2-3; 11 bases align to TRBD2. CDR3 length equals 17 residues. With 0 bases clipped from V and 4 bases from J, the junction kept 7 bases outside the gene matches. In germline, CDR1 is SGHRS, CDR2 YFSETQ. The CDR3 loop is CASSLVASGGTSDTQYF. The CDR3 DNA sequence: TGCGCCAGCAGCTTGGTGGCTAGCGGGGGGACCTCAGATACGCAGTATTTT.

This chain connects TRBV2 to TRBJ1-2; 7 bases fit TRBD1. The CDR3 is 14 residues long. With V trimmed by 2 bases and J by 7 bases, 7 bases remained unmatched. Germline V gene data show CDR1 as SNHLY and CDR2 as FYNNEI. The CDR3 reads CASSETGVYSGYTF. The CDR3 DNA follows: TGTGCCAGCAGTGAAACAGGGGTTTATTCTGGCTACACCTTC.

The rearrangement uses TRBV5-1 and TRBJ2-1; 7 nucleotides match TRBD1. CDR1 is SGHRS and CDR2 is YFSETQ in the germline V gene. This CDR3 contains 18 residues. Losses at the gene ends were 0 bases for V and 0 bases for J; bases not matched to a gene: 9. Here the CDR3 reads CASSLEANRGSSYNEQFF. The CDR3 region has the DNA TGCGCCAGCAGCTTGGAGGCCAACAGGGGAAGCTCCTACAATGAGCAGTTCTTC.

V usage is TRBV5-1 and J usage is TRBJ1-1; D unclear. Germline loops: CDR1 SGHRS, CDR2 YFSETQ. The CDR3 spans 15 residues. Trimming took off 5 bases at V and 4 bases at J, with 18 bases between the two ends. CDR3: CASRRDSGVSTEAFF. The CDR3 coding sequence is TGCGCCAGCAGGCGAGATTCCGGGGTGTCCACTGAAGCTTTCTTT.

J is TRBJ2-2 and V is TRBV9, with 7 bases fitting TRBD2. This CDR3 region has 18 residues. The trim removed 0 bases at V and 6 bases at J, leaving 14 bases unmatched. Germline loops: CDR1 SGDLS, CDR2 YYNGEE. The CDR3 bases are TGTGCCAGCAGCGTAGCACCTGCGGGCCAGGGAGGGTCCGGGGAGCTGTTTTTT. Translating gives CASSVAPAGQGGSGELFF.

On this clone itself: The same CDR3 is also encoded by other DNA sequences in this sample. The gene calls are TRBV6-5 and TRBJ1-1, with D maybe TRBD1 (5 bases). CDR1 MNHEY and CDR2 SVGAGI come from the germline V gene. Trimming removed 8 bases from V and 6 bases from J, with 16 bases in between. The CDR3 has 13 residues. The CDR3 region has the DNA TGTGCCAGCGGAGGGACGGGCGTTGCTGAAGCTTTCTTT. Translation gives CASGGTGVAEAFF.

The chain combines TRBV29-1 with TRBJ2-2, with D possibly being TRBD1 (5 bases). Deletions cut 4 bases from V and 1 base from J, with 7 bases between. This CDR3 spans 13 amino acids. Per germline, CDR1 SQVTM and CDR2 ANQGSEA. In DNA form, the CDR3 reads TGCAGCGTTGGGCAGGGGAACACCGGGGAGCTGTTTTTT. Translated: CSVGQGNTGELFF.

The genes are TRBV4-2 and TRBJ1-1; 9 nucleotides agree with TRBD1. CDR1 and CDR2 (germline): LGHNA, YNFKEQ. There are 15 residues in the CDR3. Trimming at V came to 2 bases and at J to 12 bases, leaving 13 bases not matched to a gene. In nucleotides, the CDR3 is TGTGCCAGCAGCCAAAAATCAACAGGGGGCGGGACGTCTTTCTTT. It translates to CASSQKSTGGGTSFF.

CDR3 nucleotide sequence: TGTGCCAGCAGCTTAGTAAAGGGCGGACTAGCAACGAATGAGCAGTTCTTC. Translated: CASSLVKGGLATNEQFF. The rearrangement links TRBV7-9 to TRBJ2-1; 8 bases agree with TRBD2. The trim removed 1 base at V and 7 bases at J, leaving 12 bases unmatched. From germline, CDR1 is SEHNR and CDR2 FQNEAQ (reference sequence). The CDR3 has 17 amino acids.

V gene TRBV30 combines with J gene TRBJ1-6, with 10 bases aligning to TRBD1. The length of the CDR3 is 14 residues. V gave up 2 bases and J gave up 9 bases; unmatched junction bases: 4. Germline-derived CDR1 and CDR2 are GTSNPN and SVGIG (reference sequence). The DNA of the CDR3 is TGTGCCTGGAGTCCGGGACAGGGGTTTTCACCCCTCCACTTT. It is translated as CAWSPGQGFSPLHF.

This clone has just one count. The V and J genes are TRBV30 and TRBJ1-1, with D maybe TRBD1 (5 bases). The CDR3 contains 13 residues. Trimming pared 7 bases from V and 1 base from J, leaving 13 bases between. Germline V gives CDR1 GTSNPN, CDR2 SVGIG (reference sequence). CDR3 sequence: CASTPGGNTEAFF. CDR3 nucleotide sequence: TGTGCCTCTACCCCGGGGGGGAACACTGAAGCTTTCTTT.

This rearrangement joins TRBV2 to TRBJ2-5, with 8 bases identical to TRBD2. CDR1 and CDR2 (germline): SNHLY, FYNNEI. The CDR3 sequence is 12 residues long. In DNA form, the CDR3 reads TGTGCAAGCGCACTAGCGGAAGAGACCCAGTACTTC. Translation gives CASALAEETQYF.